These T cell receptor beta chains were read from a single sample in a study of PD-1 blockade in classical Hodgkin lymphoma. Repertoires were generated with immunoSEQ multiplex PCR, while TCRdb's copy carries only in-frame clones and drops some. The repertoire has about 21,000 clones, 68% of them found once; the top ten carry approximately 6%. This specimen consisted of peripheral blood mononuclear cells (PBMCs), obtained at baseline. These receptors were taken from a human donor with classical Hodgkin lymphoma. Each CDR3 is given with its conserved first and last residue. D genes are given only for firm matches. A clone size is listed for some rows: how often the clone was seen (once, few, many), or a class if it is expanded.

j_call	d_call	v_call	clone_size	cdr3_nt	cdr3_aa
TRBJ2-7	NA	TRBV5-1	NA	TGCGCCAGCAGTGGACAAGGGGGACCCTACGAGCAGTACTTC	CASSGQGGPYEQYF
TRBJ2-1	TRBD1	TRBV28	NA	TGTGCCGGGACCCGACAGGGACGGGGTGAGCAGTTCTTC	CAGTRQGRGEQFF
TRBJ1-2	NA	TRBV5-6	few	TGTGCCAGCAGCCCACAGGTGATTCCCTTAGGTGACACCTTC	CASSPQVIPLGDTF
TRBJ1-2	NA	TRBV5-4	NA	TGTGCCAGCAGCTTGGACGGGGGCCTCGGCTACACCTTC	CASSLDGGLGYTF
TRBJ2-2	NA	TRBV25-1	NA	TGTGCCAGCAGTGAATTCGACCTTACCACCGGGGAGCTGTTTTTT	CASSEFDLTTGELFF
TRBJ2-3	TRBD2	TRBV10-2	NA	TGCGCCAGCAGTTTTAAGCGGGACCGCACAGATACGCAGTATTTT	CASSFKRDRTDTQYF
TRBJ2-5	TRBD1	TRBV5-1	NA	TGCGCCAGCAGCACCCAACAGGGGAAAGAGACCCAGTACTTC	CASSTQQGKETQYF
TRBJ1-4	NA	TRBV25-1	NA	TGTGCCAGCAGTGATACCCGGGGGAGTCATAATGAAAAACTGTTTTTT	CASSDTRGSHNEKLFF
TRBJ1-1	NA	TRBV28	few	TGTGCCAGCAGCGGGCCAATTCGGGGACTGAACACTGAAGCTTTCTTT	CASSGPIRGLNTEAFF
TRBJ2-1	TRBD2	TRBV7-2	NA	TGTGCCAGCAGCCACTCGGGACTAGCGGGAAGGGAGCGCAATGAGCAGTTCTTC	CASSHSGLAGRERNEQFF
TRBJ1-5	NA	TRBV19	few	TGTGCCAGTAGTTTGTTCGGGGGCAATCAGCCCCAGCATTTT	CASSLFGGNQPQHF
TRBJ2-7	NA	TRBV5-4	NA	TGTGCCAGCAGCTTGGACAGGGAGGACGAGCAGTACTTC	CASSLDREDEQYF
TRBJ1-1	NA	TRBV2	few	TGTGCCAGCACTCCCGACGTGAACACTGAAGCTTTCTTT	CASTPDVNTEAFF
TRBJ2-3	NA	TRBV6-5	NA	TGTGCCAGCCAAGGGTTCTCAGATACGCAGTATTTT	CASQGFSDTQYF
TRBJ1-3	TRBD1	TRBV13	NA	TGTGCCAGCAGCCCGGACAGGCCCTCTGGAAACACCATATATTTT	CASSPDRPSGNTIYF
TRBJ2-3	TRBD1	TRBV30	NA	TGTGCCTGGAGTGCCGGACAGGCCGGCACAGATACGCAGTATTTT	CAWSAGQAGTDTQYF
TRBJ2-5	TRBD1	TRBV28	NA	TGTGCCAGCAGTTCTCCCGACAGGGGCGCAGAGACCCAGTACTTC	CASSSPDRGAETQYF
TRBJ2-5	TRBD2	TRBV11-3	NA	TGTGCCAGCAGCTTAGGGGGAGGGGAGACCCAGTACTTC	CASSLGGGETQYF
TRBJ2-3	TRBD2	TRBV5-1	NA	TGCGCCAGCAGCCTACACCCCGCCCGGGAGGGTACGCAGTATTTT	CASSLHPAREGTQYF
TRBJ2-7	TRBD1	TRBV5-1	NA	TGCGCCAGCAGCTTGTTGGGGACAGGGGCCTACGAGCAGTACTTC	CASSLLGTGAYEQYF
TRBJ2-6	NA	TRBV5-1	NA	TGCGCCAGCAGCTTGGAAGGCAGTTCGTCTGGGGCCAACGTCCTGACTTTC	CASSLEGSSSGANVLTF
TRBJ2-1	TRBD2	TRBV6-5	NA	TGTGCCAGCAGTTACACTAGGACTAGCGGGGCCAATGAGCAGTTCTTC	CASSYTRTSGANEQFF
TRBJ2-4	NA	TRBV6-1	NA	TGTGCCAGCAGTGGGACCCCACCCTCTAACATTCAGTACTTC	CASSGTPPSNIQYF
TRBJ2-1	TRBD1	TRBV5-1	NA	TGCGCCAGCAGACCCAACCGGGACAGGGGGCAAAATGAGCAGTTCTTC	CASRPNRDRGQNEQFF
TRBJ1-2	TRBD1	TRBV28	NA	TGTGCCAGCACCCCTGACAGGGGGACCTATGGCTACACCTTC	CASTPDRGTYGYTF
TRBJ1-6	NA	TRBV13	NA	TGTGCCAGCAGCTTGGGGTCTCACGATTCACCCCTCCACTTT	CASSLGSHDSPLHF
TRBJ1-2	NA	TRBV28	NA	TGTGCCAGCAGTTCAGGATCCTATGGCTACACCTTC	CASSSGSYGYTF
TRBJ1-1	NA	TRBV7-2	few	TGTGCCAGCAGCTTCCCCAGGGTGGGGAACACTGAAGCTTTCTTT	CASSFPRVGNTEAFF
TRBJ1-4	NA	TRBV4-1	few	TGCGCCAGCAGCCAAGCGGGCAGGGAAAAACTGTTTTTT	CASSQAGREKLFF
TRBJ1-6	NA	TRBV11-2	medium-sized	TGTGCCAGCACCGAACAGCTCTATTCACCCCTCCACTTT	CASTEQLYSPLHF
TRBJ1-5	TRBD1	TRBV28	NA	TGTGCCAGCAGCCCCAAGAGGGCGACAGGGAGTCAGCCCCAGCATTTT	CASSPKRATGSQPQHF
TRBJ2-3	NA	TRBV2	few	TGTGCCAGCACCACAGGGACACTCCTTAGAGGGACAGATACGCAGTATTTT	CASTTGTLLRGTDTQYF
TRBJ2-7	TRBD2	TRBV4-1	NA	TGCGCCAGCAGCCCAGGGGCGGGACTAGCCGAATACGAGCAGTACTTC	CASSPGAGLAEYEQYF
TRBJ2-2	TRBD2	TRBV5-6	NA	TGTGCCAGCAGCTTGGGCGGGAGAGGCACCGGGGAGCTGTTTTTT	CASSLGGRGTGELFF
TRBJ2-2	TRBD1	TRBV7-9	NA	TGTGCCAGCAGCTTGAGCGGACAGGGGCGAAGAACCGGGGAGCTGTTTTTT	CASSLSGQGRRTGELFF
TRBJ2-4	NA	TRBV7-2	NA	TGTGCCAGCAGCTCGACGAACCTAGCCAAAAACATTCAGTACTTC	CASSSTNLAKNIQYF
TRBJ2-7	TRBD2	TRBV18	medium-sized	TGTGCCAGCTCAGTGGGGACTAGCGGGACTAGCTCCTACGAGCAGTACTTC	CASSVGTSGTSSYEQYF